This T cell receptor (beta chain) was captured in a study of T cell changes during pregnancy in multiple sclerosis. This CDR3 region has 15 residues. Per the germline V gene, CDR1 is SGDLS and CDR2 is YYNGEE. With 1 base removed from V and 3 bases from J, the gap between germline ends came to 14 bases. The protocol was immunoSEQ multiplex PCR, while the TCRdb copy is restricted to in-frame clones and leaves out a portion. The repertoire holds about 100,000 clones, with around 92% as singletons. The receptor comes from a female donor with multiple sclerosis, enrolled in a pregnancy study. This specimen consisted of peripheral blood, obtained after pregnancy. The chain has TRBV9 and TRBJ2-7; possible D gene TRBD2, 6 bases. CDR3 DNA: TGTGCCAGCAGCGTATCTCCGGGGGAGGTCTACGAGCAGTACTTC. Its translation: CASSVSPGEVYEQYF.